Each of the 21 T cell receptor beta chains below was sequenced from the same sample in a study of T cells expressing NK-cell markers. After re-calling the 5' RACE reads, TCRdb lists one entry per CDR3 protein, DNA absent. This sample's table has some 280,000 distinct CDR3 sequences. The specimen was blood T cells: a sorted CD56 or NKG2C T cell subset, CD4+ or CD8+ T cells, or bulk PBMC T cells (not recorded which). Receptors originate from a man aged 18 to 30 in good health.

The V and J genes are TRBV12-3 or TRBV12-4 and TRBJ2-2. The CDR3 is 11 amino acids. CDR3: CATTTTGELFF.

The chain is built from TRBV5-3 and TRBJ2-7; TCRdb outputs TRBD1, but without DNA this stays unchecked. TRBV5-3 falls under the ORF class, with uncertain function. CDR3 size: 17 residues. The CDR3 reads CARSLNRGIGPTYEQYF.

The CDR3 here is CATSVQGQSYNEQFF. The chain joins TRBV24-1 to TRBJ2-1; the TRBD1 assignment by TCRdb is unverifiable without DNA. The V gene's germline CDR1 is KGHDR and CDR2 SFDVKD. The CDR3 runs to 15 residues.

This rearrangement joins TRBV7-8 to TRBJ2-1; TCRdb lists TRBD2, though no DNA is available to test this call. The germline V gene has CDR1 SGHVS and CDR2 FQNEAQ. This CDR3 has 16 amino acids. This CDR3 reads CASSLEASGNYNEQFF.

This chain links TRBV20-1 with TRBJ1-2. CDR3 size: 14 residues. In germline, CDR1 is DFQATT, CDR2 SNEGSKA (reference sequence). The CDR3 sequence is CSAKAGSLDYGYTF.

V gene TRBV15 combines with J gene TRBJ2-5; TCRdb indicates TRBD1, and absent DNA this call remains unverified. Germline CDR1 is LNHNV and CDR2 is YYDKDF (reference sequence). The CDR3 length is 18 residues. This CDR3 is CATSRAPSGQPNQETQYF.

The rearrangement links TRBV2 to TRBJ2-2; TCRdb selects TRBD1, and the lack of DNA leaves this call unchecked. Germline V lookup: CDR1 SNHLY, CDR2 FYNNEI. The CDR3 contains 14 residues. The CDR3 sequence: CASIRDVVAGELFF.

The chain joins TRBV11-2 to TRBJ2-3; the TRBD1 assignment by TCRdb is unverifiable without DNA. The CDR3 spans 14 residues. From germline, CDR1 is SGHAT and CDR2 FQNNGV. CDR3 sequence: CASSQDRWQTTQYF.

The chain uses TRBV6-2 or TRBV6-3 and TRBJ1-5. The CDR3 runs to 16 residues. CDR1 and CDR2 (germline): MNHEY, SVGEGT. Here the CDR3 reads CASSYLSGNPNQPQHF.

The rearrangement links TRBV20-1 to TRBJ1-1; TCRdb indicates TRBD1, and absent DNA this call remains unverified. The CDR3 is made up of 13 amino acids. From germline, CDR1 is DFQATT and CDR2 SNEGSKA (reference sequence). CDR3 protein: CSARGPGGTEAFF.

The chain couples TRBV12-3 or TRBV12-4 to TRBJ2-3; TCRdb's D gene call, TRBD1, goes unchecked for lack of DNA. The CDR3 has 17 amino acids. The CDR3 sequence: CASSLWQGARGTDTQYF.

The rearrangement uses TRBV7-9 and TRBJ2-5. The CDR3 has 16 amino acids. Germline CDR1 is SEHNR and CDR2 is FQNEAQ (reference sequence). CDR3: CASSFLGTGTQETQYF.

The CDR3 spells CASSQDRRPYNEQFF. The chain carries TRBV5-1 and TRBJ2-1; the TRBD1 assignment by TCRdb is unverifiable without DNA. The germline CDR1 and CDR2 sequences are SGHRS and YFSETQ. The CDR3 has 15 residues.

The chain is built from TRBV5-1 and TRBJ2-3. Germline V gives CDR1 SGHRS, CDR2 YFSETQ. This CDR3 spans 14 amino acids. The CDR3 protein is CASRKDGGTDTQYF.

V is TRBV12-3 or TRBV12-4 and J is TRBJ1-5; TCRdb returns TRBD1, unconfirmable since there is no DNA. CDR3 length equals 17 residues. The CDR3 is CASSFAPGVKSNQPQHF.

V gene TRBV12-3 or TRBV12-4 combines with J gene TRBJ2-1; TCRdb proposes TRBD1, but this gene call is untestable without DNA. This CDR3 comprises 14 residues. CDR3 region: CASSFPGPRNEQFF.

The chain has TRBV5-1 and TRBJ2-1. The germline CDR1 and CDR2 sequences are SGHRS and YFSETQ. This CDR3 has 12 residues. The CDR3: CASSSSTMTQFF.

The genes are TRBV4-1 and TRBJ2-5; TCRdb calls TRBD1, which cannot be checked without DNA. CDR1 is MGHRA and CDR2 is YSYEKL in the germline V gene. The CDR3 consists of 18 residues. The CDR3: CASSQDFGVAGDRETQYF.

The CDR3 here is CASSQEVPYNEQFF. The chain joins TRBV14 to TRBJ2-1. The CDR3 spans 14 residues. From germline, CDR1 is SGHDN and CDR2 FVKESK. Looking up the rest from reference TRBV14 and TRBJ2-1 gives the full variable domain: EAGVTQFPSHSVIEKGQTVTLRCDPISGHDNLYWYRRVMGKEIKFLLHFVKESKQDESGMPNNRFLAERTGGTYSTLKVQPAELEDSGVYFCASSQEVPYNEQFFGPGTRLTVL.

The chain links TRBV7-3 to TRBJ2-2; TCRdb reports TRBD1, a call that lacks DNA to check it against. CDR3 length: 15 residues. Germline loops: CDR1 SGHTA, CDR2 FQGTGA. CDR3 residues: CASSLSRDIAGELFF.

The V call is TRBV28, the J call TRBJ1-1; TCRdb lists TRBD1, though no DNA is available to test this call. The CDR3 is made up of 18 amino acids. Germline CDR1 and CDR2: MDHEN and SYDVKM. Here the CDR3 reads CASPPSGTGGRRNTEAFF. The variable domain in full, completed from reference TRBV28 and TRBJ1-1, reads DVKVTQSSRYLVKRTGEKVFLECVQDMDHENMFWYRQDPGLGLRLIYFSYDVKMKEKGDIPEGYSVSREKKERFSLILESASTNQTSMYLCASPPSGTGGRRNTEAFFGQGTRLTVV.